The clone carrying this TCR beta chain was counted a few times. Only in-frame clones appear in the TCRdb table, and some are missing; sequencing was by immunoSEQ multiplex PCR. Of some 66,000 clones in the sample, about 98% were seen once. This sample was taken from a study of technical replicates of blood from several donors. The V and J ends lost 1 base and 5 bases, in that order; junction bases with no gene match: 8. Germline loops: CDR1 LGHNA, CDR2 YNFKEQ. The CDR3 consists of 15 residues. The chain joins TRBV4-2 to TRBJ2-7; TRBD1 aligns across 7 bases. Sequencing input: T cells isolated from PBMCs. The receptor comes from a human donor in good health. The CDR3 DNA reads as TGTGCCAGCAGCCAAGGCTTGACAGGGCAGCACGAGCAGTACTTC. This sequence encodes CASSQGLTGQHEQYF.